A single sample is the source of the 8 T cell receptor beta chains below, sequenced in a study of beta chain features in type 1 diabetes. Study results and caveats: People with Type 1 diabetes carried modestly yet significantly shorter TCRB CDR3s in all four CD4+ subsets.

Investigators reverse transcribed all isolated RNA, so they sequenced expressed TCRB transcripts. Profiling relied on immunoSEQ multiplex PCR, and the TCRdb table lists in-frame clones only, not all of them. The sample contains tens of thousands of clones, 65% to 70% of which appear only once. No antigen has been assigned to these receptors. Input material: Tregs from blood. The receptors here all came from a man aged 25-45 years with type 1 diabetes. Some clones in this sample may be carry-over from other donors' samples.

This clone occurred once. This chain joins TRBV6-5 and TRBJ2-5; possibly TRBD2 for D (5 bases). Germline V CDR1 and CDR2: MNHEY, SVGAGI. The CDR3 totals 13 residues. The V end lost 6 bases, the J end lost 5 bases, and 13 bases lay between the germline ends. The CDR3 bases are TGTGCCAGCAGCTCACTAGTGAGGGAGACCCAGTACTTC. This codes for CASSSLVRETQYF.

The V and J genes are TRBV27 and TRBJ2-6; no clear D. There are 19 residues in the CDR3. Trimming removed 3 bases at V and 2 bases at J, with 20 bases between. The germline V gene encodes CDR1 MNHEY and CDR2 SMNVEV (reference sequence). DNA for the CDR3: TGTGCCAGCAGTTTGTCCCAGTCCGGGTGGGTAGCTGGGGCCAACGTCCTGACTTTC. Its protein product is CASSLSQSGWVAGANVLTF.

This sequence joins TRBV5-1 and TRBJ1-5, with 7 positions matching TRBD1. The CDR3 spans 15 residues. CDR1 and CDR2 (germline): SGHRS, YFSETQ. After removal of 2 bases from V and 1 base from J, the junction contained 3 bases not matched to a gene. The CDR3 spells CASSLQGLSNQPQHF. The CDR3, as DNA: TGCGCCAGCAGCTTACAGGGGCTAAGCAATCAGCCCCAGCATTTT. The full variable domain, with the rest looked up from reference TRBV5-1 and TRBJ1-5, is KAGVTQTPRYLIKTRGQQVTLSCSPISGHRSVSWYQQTPGQGLQFLFEYFSETQRNKGNFPGRFSGRQFSNSRSEMNVSTLELGDSALYLCASSLQGLSNQPQHFGDGTRLSIL.

This clone was counted between two and nine times. The rearrangement uses TRBV29-1 and TRBJ2-3; TRBD2 is a possible D gene (7 bases). Germline loops: CDR1 SQVTM, CDR2 ANQGSEA. The ends were cut back, 6 bases at V and 2 bases at J, with 21 bases in the middle. The CDR3 consists of 16 residues. In nucleotides, the CDR3 is TGCAGCGTAACAGGATTGGCGGGGGCCACCACAGATACGCAGTATTTT. Protein sequence: CSVTGLAGATTDTQYF.

The chain links TRBV5-1 to TRBJ2-7; D is perhaps TRBD1 (8 bases). Per germline, CDR1 SGHRS and CDR2 YFSETQ. Trimming took 5 bases from V and 2 from J, leaving 11 bases between them. CDR3 length: 13 residues. The chain's CDR3 is CASRAGQAYEQYF. For the CDR3, the DNA is TGCGCCAGCAGAGCGGGACAGGCCTACGAGCAGTACTTC.

V usage is TRBV30 and J usage is TRBJ2-3, with D uncertain. The V gene's germline CDR1 is GTSNPN and CDR2 SVGIG (reference sequence). The V gene lost 0 bases and the J gene lost 5 bases, with 18 bases spanning the gap. The CDR3 spans 16 residues. The CDR3 loop reads CAWSVGPTSTQDTQYF. The DNA of the CDR3 is TGTGCCTGGAGTGTGGGCCCCACGTCCACACAAGATACGCAGTATTTT.

The rearrangement joins TRBV27 to TRBJ2-1; 8 nucleotides align to TRBD2. Germline CDR1 and CDR2: MNHEY and SMNVEV (reference sequence). This CDR3 region has 16 residues. The V segment lost 5 bases and the J segment 0 bases; nucleotides outside the gene matches: 6. As DNA, the CDR3 is TGTGCCAGCAGTCCTCTCAGCGGGGGCTCCTACAATGAGCAGTTCTTC. It encodes CASSPLSGGSYNEQFF.

This CDR3 is CASSLTILTGVNTEAFF. CDR3 nucleotide sequence: TGCGCCAGCAGCTTGACCATACTGACAGGAGTTAACACTGAAGCTTTCTTT. The chain employs TRBV5-1 and TRBJ1-1; a possible D gene is TRBD1 (6 bases). Germline CDR1 and CDR2: SGHRS and YFSETQ. The CDR3 totals 17 residues. Trimming removed 1 base at V and 2 bases at J, with 18 bases between.